The rows below give T cell receptor beta chains drawn from one sample of a study of OX40 agonist ivuxolimab in advanced cancers. Method: immunoSEQ multiplex PCR; TCRdb's copy keeps in-frame clones and lacks some. The profile shows some 150,000 clones, 75% to 95% of them singletons. Here the sequenced sample was CD4+ or CD8+ T cells sorted from blood, taken in a trial of the OX40 agonist ivuxolimab. The source of these receptors is an adult with an advanced solid tumor such as melanoma, head and neck, liver or kidney cancer. Each CDR3 is given with its conserved first and last residue. Fields, in order: clone size, J gene, D gene, V gene, CDR3 protein, CDR3 DNA. D genes are given only for firm matches. A row's size may be missing; if present it is once, few, many or a size class.

clone size: NA
J gene: TRBJ2-1
D gene: NA
V gene: TRBV19
CDR3 protein: CASSMGRSYNEQFF
CDR3 DNA: TGTGCCAGTAGTATGGGAAGGTCCTACAATGAGCAGTTCTTC

clone size: NA
J gene: TRBJ2-1
D gene: NA
V gene: TRBV6-1
CDR3 protein: CASLRILATYNEQFF
CDR3 DNA: TGTGCCAGCCTCCGAATTCTAGCGACATACAATGAGCAGTTCTTC

clone size: NA
J gene: TRBJ2-7
D gene: TRBD1
V gene: TRBV7-2
CDR3 protein: CASSLSGTGGYEQYF
CDR3 DNA: TGTGCCAGCAGCCTAAGCGGGACAGGGGGCTACGAGCAGTACTTC

clone size: NA
J gene: TRBJ2-3
D gene: NA
V gene: TRBV7-9
CDR3 protein: CASSFGHEGSDTQYF
CDR3 DNA: TGTGCCAGCAGCTTTGGGCATGAAGGTTCAGATACGCAGTATTTT

clone size: NA
J gene: TRBJ2-5
D gene: NA
V gene: TRBV4-1
CDR3 protein: CASSQDSGGPMTTRETQYF
CDR3 DNA: TGCGCCAGCAGCCAAGATTCGGGGGGCCCAATGACTACCAGGGAGACCCAGTACTTC

clone size: NA
J gene: TRBJ1-5
D gene: NA
V gene: TRBV6-1
CDR3 protein: CASIRIGVGEPQHF
CDR3 DNA: TGTGCCAGCATTCGCATAGGGGTAGGAGAGCCCCAGCATTTT

clone size: few
J gene: TRBJ1-1
D gene: NA
V gene: TRBV12-5
CDR3 protein: CASGPIAGTEAFF
CDR3 DNA: TGTGCTAGTGGTCCTATTGCAGGGACTGAAGCTTTCTTT

clone size: NA
J gene: TRBJ1-1
D gene: NA
V gene: TRBV30
CDR3 protein: CAWSGETAEAFF
CDR3 DNA: TGTGCCTGGAGTGGCGAGACAGCTGAAGCTTTCTTT

clone size: NA
J gene: TRBJ1-4
D gene: NA
V gene: TRBV7-9
CDR3 protein: CASSPSRRGEKLFF
CDR3 DNA: TGTGCCAGCAGCCCGAGCCGGAGGGGTGAAAAACTGTTTTTT

clone size: NA
J gene: TRBJ1-3
D gene: NA
V gene: TRBV19
CDR3 protein: CASSSTGLLYTIYF
CDR3 DNA: TGTGCCAGTAGTTCCACGGGACTTCTTTACACCATATATTTT

clone size: NA
J gene: TRBJ2-7
D gene: NA
V gene: TRBV9
CDR3 protein: CASSVDGGIYEQYF
CDR3 DNA: TGTGCCAGCAGCGTAGATGGGGGAATCTACGAGCAGTACTTC

clone size: NA
J gene: TRBJ1-1
D gene: NA
V gene: TRBV7-6
CDR3 protein: CASSLSSLEVAFF
CDR3 DNA: TGTGCCAGCAGCTTATCGTCTCTCGAGGTAGCTTTCTTT

clone size: NA
J gene: TRBJ1-2
D gene: NA
V gene: TRBV28
CDR3 protein: CASRGGTNYGYTF
CDR3 DNA: TGTGCCAGCAGGGGCGGTACTAACTATGGCTACACCTTC

clone size: NA
J gene: TRBJ1-1
D gene: TRBD1
V gene: TRBV12-5
CDR3 protein: CASGTGGWAEAFF
CDR3 DNA: TGTGCTAGTGGTACAGGGGGCTGGGCTGAAGCTTTCTTT

clone size: NA
J gene: TRBJ1-2
D gene: TRBD1
V gene: TRBV19
CDR3 protein: CASSTGQGSYGYTF
CDR3 DNA: TGTGCCAGTAGTACAGGACAGGGTAGTTATGGCTACACCTTC

clone size: NA
J gene: TRBJ2-3
D gene: NA
V gene: TRBV27
CDR3 protein: CASSLWGAGTDTQYF
CDR3 DNA: TGTGCCAGCAGTTTATGGGGGGCTGGCACAGATACGCAGTATTTT

clone size: once
J gene: TRBJ2-1
D gene: NA
V gene: TRBV6-1
CDR3 protein: CASDGRQSSYNEQFF
CDR3 DNA: TGTGCCAGCGACGGGCGCCAGAGCTCCTACAATGAGCAGTTCTTC

clone size: NA
J gene: TRBJ2-7
D gene: NA
V gene: TRBV2
CDR3 protein: CASSAGVREQYF
CDR3 DNA: TGTGCCAGCAGTGCGGGGGTCCGCGAGCAGTACTTC

clone size: NA
J gene: TRBJ2-7
D gene: TRBD1
V gene: TRBV6-5
CDR3 protein: CASSYSRWDRSYEQYF
CDR3 DNA: TGTGCCAGCAGTTACTCGCGGTGGGACAGGTCCTACGAGCAGTACTTC

clone size: NA
J gene: TRBJ1-1
D gene: NA
V gene: TRBV27
CDR3 protein: CASSHRPNTEAFF
CDR3 DNA: TGTGCCAGCAGTCATAGGCCGAACACTGAAGCTTTCTTT

clone size: NA
J gene: TRBJ2-5
D gene: NA
V gene: TRBV15
CDR3 protein: CATKRLAGEETQYF
CDR3 DNA: TGTGCCACCAAGAGGTTGGCAGGGGAAGAGACCCAGTACTTC

clone size: NA
J gene: TRBJ2-3
D gene: NA
V gene: TRBV5-1
CDR3 protein: CASSVIVTDTQYF
CDR3 DNA: TGCGCCAGCAGTGTAATAGTCACAGATACGCAGTATTTT

clone size: NA
J gene: TRBJ1-3
D gene: NA
V gene: TRBV10-1
CDR3 protein: CASSENSGASGNTIYF
CDR3 DNA: TGCGCCAGCAGTGAGAACTCAGGGGCCTCTGGAAACACCATATATTTT